This T cell receptor (beta chain) emerged from a study of identical twins. Study-wide results and limits: Twin pairs had excess sharing that was weaker in beta out-of-frame sequences.

The ends were cut back, 10 bases at V and 5 bases at J, with 11 bases in the middle. The CDR3 runs 11 residues. CDR1 MNHEY and CDR2 SMNVEV come from the germline V gene (reference sequence). A single record per CDR3 protein comes from TCRdb applying MiXCR to the 5' RACE reads. This repertoire shows roughly 690,000 distinct CDR3 sequences, 20% to 25% found once; its top ten account for approximately 4.3%. Only a few counts were recorded for this clonotype. Its matching antigen is unknown. The sample was also linked to a second study, of T cells expressing NK-cell markers.

Sequencing input: PBMCs. The rearrangement links TRBV27 to TRBJ2-5; tentative D call: TRBD2 (6 bases). This sequence originates from a young woman in good health. The CDR3 bases are TGTGCCATCGGCGGAGGGGAGACCCAGTACTTC. Amino acids: CAIGGGETQYF.